This T cell receptor (beta chain) derives from a study of T cells after yellow fever vaccination (dated by TCRdb to between 2019 and 2020). General notes on the study: The SMART-Seq v4 Ultra Low Input RNA kit was used to prepare libraries from fractions with low cell numbers. Blood was collected at multiple timepoints before and after primary and secondary immunization, and bulk PBMC replicates and cell subsets were isolated. Two healthy male donors, one aged 18 to 29 and one aged 30 to 40 years, were included in the cohort. Bulk TCR alpha and beta repertoires were sequenced longitudinally to track T-cell clones before and after primary and booster YFV17D yellow fever vaccination. General conclusions and limits of the study: The secondary T-cell response was weaker than the primary response but faster, peaking on day 5 instead of day 15. FACS-sorted repertoires could contain abundant contaminating clonotypes from the bulk population, so computational filtering was required. Most clones expanded after primary vaccination (96% of CD4 and around 88% of CD8) were re-detected after the booster, suggesting that broad memory maintenance occurred. A small share of clonotypes occurred in both CD4 and CD8 compartments, likely arising from convergent recombination. The study included only a couple of donors, which limits how far the findings can be generalized.

The sequencer listed for this sample is Illumina NovaSeq 6000. TCR cDNA was synthesized by 5'RACE template switching, through which a universal primer site and unique molecular identifiers were introduced. Priming for cDNA synthesis came from both the TCR alpha and TCR beta constant segments. Two PCR steps were used to amplify libraries, with sample barcodes and sequencing adapters being added in the second step. Sequencing of the libraries was done on either Illumina HiSeq 2500 (2x100 bp) or NovaSeq (2x150 bp). In the source study's methods: MIGEC handled demultiplexing of reads and collapsing into UMI consensus sequences, while MiXCR performed V(D)J alignment. Using edgeR on replicate PBMC samples, clonotypes were called vaccine-responding if FDR was below 0.01 and the log2 fold change was above 5 up to day 15. Bulk clonotypes were assigned CD4 or CD8 identity according to which sequenced CD4 or CD8 repertoire held them at higher abundance. TCRdb handled the public reads itself, with Q25 trimming in fastp and clone calling in MiXCR, and kept productive beta chains. Each record represents a unique CDR3 protein, reported with the most common genes and DNA among its rows. What appears here as the V and J calls and clone size reflects TCRdb's work, not the paper's. The sample table records 350,000 to 550,000 distinct CDR3 sequences; around 19% of these occur just once. The ten biggest clones cover over 15% of the sample.

Note on this clonotype: It lacks a known antigen. No much larger clonotype is one base removed from it; base qualities were not supplied.

This specimen's treatment or condition label, per the study, means: live attenuated yellow fever vaccine strain. At each blood-draw timepoint, two biological replicates of bulk PBMCs were obtained. A standard Ficoll-Paque protocol was used to isolate PBMCs from peripheral blood. TriZol was used to extract RNA from bulk PBMCs, CD4 and CD8 fractions, and dextramer-positive and dextramer-negative fractions. Counted from cysteine to phenylalanine, this CDR3 has 14 amino acids. The read is trimmed to its CDR3 DNA, 42 bases read in frame from base 1. V drops 3 bases and J drops 1 base, leaving 9 bases in between. CDR1 and CDR2 are drawn from the germline V gene: MGHRA, YSYEKL.

Sequencing used PBMCs, obtained before the yellow fever booster vaccination. The receptor was isolated from a man aged 18-30 years who received the YFV17D yellow fever vaccine. The chain employs TRBV4-1 and TRBJ1-1; the D region possibly corresponds to TRBD1 (5 bases align). CDR3 loop: CASSHYQGNTEAFF. The DNA reads as follows: TGCGCCAGCAGCCATTACCAGGGGAACACTGAAGCTTTCTTT.